This T cell receptor beta chain was obtained from a study of Ad26.COV2.S vaccination and SARS-CoV-2 variants. Sequencing was performed with immunoSEQ multiplex PCR; in TCRdb, only in-frame clones are kept and a portion is missing. The sample holds some 340,000 clones, about 86% seen once. Treatment denoted: 19 received Ad26.COV2.S at low or high dose, single or two shots; several received placebo; per-sample allocation not given. Specimens were obtained on day 63 following the first vaccine or placebo injection. This clone was counted a few times. The CDR3 runs to 14 residues. CDR1 MNHNS and CDR2 SASEGT come from the germline V gene. V lost 1 base and J lost 4, with 10 bases in between.

The receptor's source is a person aged 18-60 years who received the Ad26.COV2.S COVID-19 vaccine or a placebo. Here the sequenced sample was peripheral blood, taken in a trial of Ad26.COV2.S vaccine versus placebo. The chain carries TRBV6-1 and TRBJ1-2; D remains unclear. The CDR3 DNA sequence: TGTGCCAGCAGTGAAGGTGTAGGCGGCTATGGCTACACCTTC. Its translation: CASSEGVGGYGYTF.